This T cell receptor (beta chain) came from a study of cytomegalovirus exposure and HLA in healthy donors. Findings and caveats of the study: The study flagged approximately 180 TCR beta chains as cytomegalovirus-associated. Presence/absence analyses rested on an assumption that sequencing depth was roughly uniform across donors.

The V and J ends lost 7 bases and 1 base respectively, with 13 bases between them. CDR1 LNHDA and CDR2 SQIVND come from the germline V gene (reference sequence). The CDR3 extends over 14 amino acids. Primers included in the PCR were 60 Vbeta and 13 Jbeta primers. Data came from immunoSEQ multiplex PCR; TCRdb stores just in-frame clones and leaves some out. The sample shows about 48,000 clones, and under 2.5% sits with its ten largest clones. Note on this clone: No antigen is known for it.

The sequencing sample was made of PBMCs. The receptor comes from a woman between 40 and 50 years old in good health and CMV-seronegative. The V gene is TRBV19, the J gene TRBJ1-1; D might be TRBD1 (6 bases). The CDR3 protein is CASTLGQSNTEAFF. The CDR3 DNA is TGTGCCAGTACCCTCGGACAGTCGAACACTGAAGCTTTCTTT.